This T cell receptor beta chain was sequenced in a study of blood T cell repertoires in COVID-19. Authors' data handling: The authors estimated nucleated cell counts from reference gene primer amplification. Sequencing was performed with immunoSEQ multiplex PCR; in TCRdb, only in-frame clones are kept and a portion is missing. That table furnishes V, J and clone size, whereas the DNA furnished D and trimming. The table has 150,000 to 200,000 clones, more than 85% seen once; the top ten hold roughly 2.2%. Sequencing was carried out using peripheral blood. The sequence derives from a man between 70 and 80 years old with active or convalescent COVID-19.

The DNA of the CDR3 is TGTGCCAGCTCGACGGAGGGCTCCTATAATTCACCCCTCCACTTT. Translating it yields CASSTEGSYNSPLHF. The J gene is TRBJ1-6, the V gene TRBV18; D is undetermined. CDR3 length: 15 amino acids. The V end lost 6 bases, the J end lost 0 bases, and 9 bases lay between the germline ends. CDR1 and CDR2 from the germline V gene are KGHSH and LQKENI. The full variable domain, completed using reference TRBV18 and TRBJ1-6, is NAGVMQNPRHLVRRRGQEARLRCSPMKGHSHVYWYRQLPEEGLKFMVYLQKENIIDESGMPKERFSAEFPKEGPSILRIQQVVRGDSAAYFCASSTEGSYNSPLHFGNGTRLTVT.